One sample yielded the 27 T cell receptor beta chains listed below, sequenced in a study of shared clonotypes between healthy human individuals. Some clones are missing from TCRdb's copy, which holds only in-frame ones; the method was immunoSEQ multiplex PCR. The sample lists about 1 million clones, 65% to 80% seen once, with approximately 1.5% in the top ten. The sequencing input was memory CD4+ T cells sorted from blood. Subset denoted: CD45RA-negative fraction. The receptor set was obtained from a young man in good health.

The chain uses TRBV4-3 and TRBJ2-1; the match to TRBD2 covers 10 bases. Per germline, CDR1 LGHNA and CDR2 YSLEER. V trimming: 0 bases; J trimming: 2 bases; junction bases outside the gene matches: 13. The CDR3 runs 20 residues. CDR3 loop: CASSQEVASGSKGAYNEQFF. In DNA form, the CDR3 reads TGCGCCAGCAGCCAAGAGGTGGCTAGCGGGAGTAAGGGAGCCTACAATGAGCAGTTCTTC.

Worth noting for this clone: Because the CDR3's place on the DNA is in doubt, the DNA is left out and the CDR3 is given as listed by TCRdb. The J gene is TRBJ2-1, the V gene TRBV12-1; the table's D call TRBD1 went unverified against the DNA. TRBV12-1 is annotated as a pseudogene. The CDR3 totals 18 residues, both ends included. CDR3 amino acids: CASRLHAVGTGSYNEQFF.

A remark on this clone: Other DNA sequences in the sample encode the same CDR3. The J gene is TRBJ2-1, the V gene TRBV10-1, with 10 bases fitting TRBD2. Germline V gene lookup returns CDR1 WNHNN and CDR2 SYGVQD (reference sequence). CDR3 length: 15 residues. Losses at the gene ends were 3 bases for V and 4 bases for J; bases not matched to a gene: 3. This chain's CDR3 is CASSERTSGYNEQFF. For the CDR3, the DNA is TGCGCCAGCAGTGAACGGACTAGCGGATACAATGAGCAGTTCTTC.

The rearrangement links TRBV27 to TRBJ1-4, with D tentatively TRBD1 (5 bases). The CDR3 sequence is 17 residues long. Germline lookup yields CDR1 MNHEY and CDR2 SMNVEV (reference sequence). V lost 0 bases to trimming and J lost 5 bases, with 16 bases between them. The CDR3 nucleotides are TGTGCCAGCAGTTTATCCGGGGGTGCAGGAGGCAATGAAAAACTGTTTTTT. It specifies CASSLSGGAGGNEKLFF.

J is TRBJ2-7 and V is TRBV7-6, with TRBD2 matching over 7 bases. The CDR3 totals 15 residues. With V trimmed by 5 bases and J by 4 bases, 11 bases remained unmatched. The V gene's germline CDR1 is SGHVS and CDR2 FNYEAQ. CDR3 sequence (DNA): TGTGCCAGCAGCCCTGATGAGGGAGGGCTATACGAGCAGTACTTC. Its translation is CASSPDEGGLYEQYF.

CDR3 sequence (DNA): TGCAGCGTTGAAGGACTAGCGGGAGGCTACGAGCAGTACTTC. Its protein is CSVEGLAGGYEQYF. V and J are TRBV29-1 and TRBJ2-7; 13 positions agree with TRBD2. CDR1 SQVTM and CDR2 ANQGSEA come from the germline V gene. V shed 1 base, J shed 3 bases, and the junction held 0 bases outside the gene matches. CDR3 length: 14 amino acids.

The V and J genes are TRBV18 and TRBJ1-1, with no clear D. This CDR3 has 12 amino acids. Per the germline V gene, CDR1 is KGHSH and CDR2 is LQKENI. V lost 6 bases, J lost 6 bases, and 11 bases lay in between. CDR3 loop: CASSDEGAEAFF. The CDR3 coding sequence is TGTGCCAGCTCGGATGAAGGCGCTGAAGCTTTCTTT.

This chain uses TRBV6-1 with TRBJ2-7, with 9 positions matching TRBD1. CDR1 is MNHNS and CDR2 is SASEGT in the germline V gene. The CDR3 consists of 14 residues. The V segment lost 5 bases and the J segment 5 bases; nucleotides outside the gene matches: 7. The CDR3, as DNA: TGTGCCAGCAGTCCGGGACAGGGTCTCAACGAGCAGTACTTC. Translated: CASSPGQGLNEQYF.

This chain joins TRBV4-1 and TRBJ2-1; the D gene could be TRBD1 or TRBD2 (5 bases each). This CDR3 has 16 residues. Germline values: CDR1 MGHRA, CDR2 YSYEKL. Trimming removed 1 base at V and 6 bases at J, with 16 bases between. Here the CDR3 reads CASSQGLEPGLNEQFF. In DNA form, the CDR3 reads TGCGCCAGCAGCCAAGGATTAGAGCCGGGGCTCAATGAGCAGTTCTTC.

In DNA, the CDR3 is TGCGCCAGCAGCCAACAGGGGGCAAGGGAAAAACTGTTTTTT. It is translated as CASSQQGAREKLFF. This chain links TRBV4-1 with TRBJ1-4, with TRBD1 matching over 8 bases. The CDR3 sequence is 14 residues long. V was pared by 2 bases and J by 8 bases, with 4 bases of the junction left unmatched. Germline CDR1 reads MGHRA; CDR2 reads YSYEKL.

This chain uses TRBV18 with TRBJ2-2; D ambiguous. Trimming removed 4 bases at V and 7 bases at J, with 7 bases between. The CDR3 runs to 12 residues. The germline V gene encodes CDR1 KGHSH and CDR2 LQKENI. The CDR3 coding sequence is TGTGCCAGCTCACAACCTAACGGGGAGCTGTTTTTT. Translated, it gives CASSQPNGELFF.

The rearrangement links TRBV27 to TRBJ2-3; the D call may be TRBD1 or TRBD2 (7 bases each). The V and J ends lost 6 bases and 3 bases respectively, with 13 bases between them. The CDR3 spans 14 residues. Germline values: CDR1 MNHEY, CDR2 SMNVEV (reference sequence). CDR3 in amino acids: CASSLRGGTDTQYF. The CDR3 nucleotides are TGTGCCAGCAGCCTCAGGGGGGGTACAGATACGCAGTATTTT.

The J gene is TRBJ2-2, the V gene TRBV28, with TRBD2 matching over 11 bases. CDR1 and CDR2 (germline): MDHEN, SYDVKM. The V and J ends lost 4 bases and 5 bases, in that order; junction bases with no gene match: 15. The CDR3 is 19 amino acids. CDR3 nucleotides: TGTGCCAGCAGTTCCCCCGGGGTAGCGGGAGGGCCAAGGACCGGGGAGCTGTTTTTT. Translated, it gives CASSSPGVAGGPRTGELFF.

The CDR3 region is CASYLGGWGYTF. CDR3 coding DNA: TGTGCCAGCTACTTAGGGGGCTGGGGCTACACCTTC. V and J are TRBV28 and TRBJ1-2; TRBD1 matches at 7 bases. Germline-derived CDR1 and CDR2 are MDHEN and SYDVKM. The CDR3 length is 12 residues. The J segment lost 8 bases and the V segment lost 8 bases, leaving 8 bases of the junction unmatched.

With regard to this clone: In the same sample, other DNA sequences code for this CDR3. This chain joins TRBV5-1 and TRBJ2-5; TRBD1 is a possible D gene (6 bases). Germline V gene lookup returns CDR1 SGHRS and CDR2 YFSETQ. The CDR3 has 13 residues. The V gene lost 0 bases and the J gene lost 4 bases, with 7 bases spanning the gap. CDR3 nucleotides: TGCGCCAGCAGCTTGGAAGGGGGAGAGACCCAGTACTTC. This codes for CASSLEGGETQYF. Based on the CDR3 plus reference TRBV5-1 and TRBJ2-5, the full variable domain is KAGVTQTPRYLIKTRGQQVTLSCSPISGHRSVSWYQQTPGQGLQFLFEYFSETQRNKGNFPGRFSGRQFSNSRSEMNVSTLELGDSALYLCASSLEGGETQYFGPGTRLLVL.

J is TRBJ1-4 and V is TRBV4-3; D gene uncertain. With 4 bases removed from V and 4 bases from J, the gap between germline ends came to 7 bases. Germline CDR1 reads LGHNA; CDR2 reads YSLEER. CDR3 size: 13 residues. Here the CDR3 reads CASSPNLNEKLFF. The CDR3 bases are TGCGCCAGCAGCCCCAACCTTAATGAAAAACTGTTTTTT.

The chain joins TRBV18 to TRBJ2-4, with D possibly TRBD1 on 7 matching bases. The V end was cut by 1 base, the J end by 7 bases, with 11 bases between. The V gene's germline CDR1 is KGHSH and CDR2 LQKENI. The CDR3 is 14 residues long. The DNA for the CDR3 is TGTGCCAGCTCACCACAGACAGGGAGGAACATTCAGTACTTC. It is translated as CASSPQTGRNIQYF.

The chain is built from TRBV11-2 and TRBJ2-3; perhaps TRBD2 as D (6 bases). This CDR3 has 14 residues. Trimming removed 3 bases from V and 2 bases from J, with 9 bases in between. Germline V gene sequence: CDR1 SGHAT, CDR2 FQNNGV. CDR3 in amino acids: CASSFIAATDTQYF. The CDR3 nucleotides read TGTGCCAGCAGCTTCATAGCGGCCACAGATACGCAGTATTTT.

This clone appeared a few times. The chain has TRBV6-1 and TRBJ1-1, with 9 bases that match TRBD1. V lost 2 bases and J lost 11; bases outside the gene matches: 3. This CDR3 comprises 12 residues. The V gene's germline CDR1 is MNHNS and CDR2 SASEGT. DNA of the CDR3: TGTGCCAGCAGTGAACGGGACAGGGCGGCTTTCTTT. Its translation: CASSERDRAAFF.

The chain joins TRBV2 to TRBJ2-7; D is unclear. This CDR3 has 15 residues. The germline V and J ends were trimmed by 2 bases and 0 bases, with 11 bases remaining between them. CDR1 and CDR2 from the germline V gene are SNHLY and FYNNEI. The CDR3 coding sequence is TGTGCCAGCAGTGAAAGGTTGTTCAGCTCCTACGAGCAGTACTTC. Translation: CASSERLFSSYEQYF.

The chain recombines TRBV5-1 with TRBJ1-2; D uncertain. The CDR3 sequence is 12 residues long. Trimming took 0 bases from V and 6 from J, leaving 6 bases between them. The V gene's germline CDR1 is SGHRS and CDR2 YFSETQ. In nucleotides, the CDR3 is TGCGCCAGCAGCTTGGGGAGAGATGGCTACACCTTC. Its translation: CASSLGRDGYTF.

The chain has TRBV19 and TRBJ1-6; no clear D. The V end lost 6 bases, the J end lost 7 bases, and 13 bases lay between the germline ends. In germline, CDR1 is LNHDA, CDR2 SQIVND (reference sequence). The CDR3 sequence is 14 residues long. The CDR3 DNA is TGTGCCAGTAGGGGAGGAGTCACCAATTCACCCCTCCACTTT. Its translation is CASRGGVTNSPLHF.

V usage is TRBV5-6 and J usage is TRBJ1-1, with unresolved D. In germline, CDR1 is SGHDT, CDR2 YYEEEE. Between the trimmed V and J ends, which lost 4 bases and 0 bases, there was a span of 13 bases. This CDR3 spans 15 amino acids. The CDR3 is CASSLPMGMNTEAFF. CDR3 DNA: TGTGCCAGCAGCCTTCCAATGGGTATGAACACTGAAGCTTTCTTT.

This chain connects TRBV5-4 to TRBJ2-1; 10 bases are a match to TRBD1. Per the germline V gene, CDR1 is SGHNT and CDR2 is YYREEE (reference sequence). Germline trimming cut 6 bases from V and 4 bases from J; bases unmatched to any gene: 4. This CDR3 contains 14 residues. The CDR3 region has the DNA TGTGCCAGCATCCGGGACAGGGGATACAATGAGCAGTTCTTC. It translates to CASIRDRGYNEQFF.

A remark on this clone: Other DNA sequences in this sample translate to the same CDR3. V is TRBV2 and J is TRBJ1-2; a weak D match, TRBD1 (5 bases). Deletions cut 6 bases from V and 8 bases from J, with 16 bases between. The germline V gene encodes CDR1 SNHLY and CDR2 FYNNEI. This CDR3 region has 13 residues. CDR3 in DNA: TGTGCCAGCAGCGTAGACAGTACCGGGGGCTACACCTTC. It encodes CASSVDSTGGYTF.

This clone came up once. The chain uses TRBV11-3 and TRBJ1-5; possible D gene TRBD1, 5 bases. V gave up 5 bases and J gave up 6 bases, with 17 bases separating them. CDR1 is SGHNT, CDR2 YENEEA, per germline. CDR3 size: 15 residues. The CDR3 region has the DNA TGTGCCAGCAGCCGGACCTTGAGGGGTAGTCAGCCCCAGCATTTT. Its protein is CASSRTLRGSQPQHF.

This clone was seen only a few times. The rearrangement uses TRBV28 and TRBJ1-5; tentatively, D is TRBD1 (5 bases). V lost 3 bases and J lost 6, with 12 bases in between. Per germline, CDR1 MDHEN and CDR2 SYDVKM. The CDR3 is 14 amino acids. The CDR3, as DNA: TGTGCCAGCAGTTTTCGGCAGGGTGGTCAGCCCCAGCATTTT. Encoded protein: CASSFRQGGQPQHF.